These T cell receptor beta chains were read from a single sample in a study of beta chain features in type 1 diabetes. Method: immunoSEQ multiplex PCR; TCRdb's copy keeps in-frame clones and lacks some. The sample records hundreds of thousands of clones, around 8.5% being singletons. Sequencing input: central memory CD4+ T cells from blood. The receptor source for this set is a man aged 30 to 39 with type 1 diabetes. CDR3s include the opening cysteine and the closing phenylalanine or tryptophan. D genes are given only for firm matches. Not every row has a clone size; where given, it reads once, few, many or a size class.

v_call: TRBV28; d_call: TRBD1; clone_size: .; cdr3_aa: CASSWLDRGYGYTF
v_call: TRBV11-2; d_call: .; clone_size: .; cdr3_aa: CASSLEWGVKTEAFF
v_call: TRBV4-2; d_call: TRBD1; clone_size: .; cdr3_aa: CASSTDRDQSPLHF
v_call: TRBV5-6; d_call: .; clone_size: few; cdr3_aa: CASSLERAGNQPQHF
v_call: TRBV29-1; d_call: TRBD1; clone_size: .; cdr3_aa: CSVAVSGGGYEQYF
v_call: TRBV7-9; d_call: .; clone_size: few; cdr3_aa: CASSLQGADTQYF
v_call: TRBV11-2; d_call: TRBD1; clone_size: few; cdr3_aa: CASSLAYRGKNIQYF
v_call: TRBV6-6; d_call: .; clone_size: few; cdr3_aa: CASSLRFDSYEQYF
v_call: TRBV2; d_call: TRBD1; clone_size: few; cdr3_aa: CASSEEQIRTGEFF
v_call: TRBV5-1; d_call: .; clone_size: .; cdr3_aa: CASSLDPSVKSAFF
v_call: TRBV10-3; d_call: .; clone_size: many; cdr3_aa: CAISEGSSGNTIYF
v_call: TRBV30; d_call: .; clone_size: few; cdr3_aa: CAWRAWSNTGELFF
v_call: TRBV5-1; d_call: .; clone_size: .; cdr3_aa: CASSFATEEETQYF
v_call: TRBV7-2; d_call: TRBD2; clone_size: few; cdr3_aa: CASSLRLAGADNEQFF
v_call: TRBV30; d_call: .; clone_size: few; cdr3_aa: CAWSAFNIGYTF
v_call: TRBV4-3; d_call: .; clone_size: .; cdr3_aa: CASSPGAGYNEQFF
v_call: TRBV29-1; d_call: .; clone_size: .; cdr3_aa: CSVASNYGYTF
v_call: TRBV30; d_call: .; clone_size: .; cdr3_aa: CASNRVQAFF
v_call: TRBV12-5; d_call: .; clone_size: .; cdr3_aa: CASEGRGYNEQFF
v_call: TRBV9; d_call: .; clone_size: few; cdr3_aa: CASSLVTNEQFF
v_call: TRBV13; d_call: .; clone_size: few; cdr3_aa: CASSLSGGRETQYF
v_call: TRBV7-2; d_call: .; clone_size: few; cdr3_aa: CASSFGGPNEQFF
v_call: TRBV19; d_call: .; clone_size: few; cdr3_aa: CASSGQFNQPQHF
v_call: TRBV5-1; d_call: .; clone_size: few; cdr3_aa: CASSLEIRMNTEAFF
v_call: TRBV14; d_call: .; clone_size: few; cdr3_aa: CASSRRYTEAFF
v_call: TRBV29-1; d_call: TRBD1; clone_size: .; cdr3_aa: CSADRDSSYNEQFF
v_call: TRBV20-1; d_call: .; clone_size: .; cdr3_aa: CSATGNYGYTF
v_call: TRBV30; d_call: .; clone_size: .; cdr3_aa: CACGGQAGFYGYTF
v_call: TRBV6-5; d_call: .; clone_size: .; cdr3_aa: CASSSRGGAVTF
v_call: TRBV7-2; d_call: .; clone_size: .; cdr3_aa: CASSFGRAQDTQYF
v_call: TRBV1; d_call: .; clone_size: .; cdr3_aa: CTSRGKPGGGPNQPQHF
v_call: TRBV18; d_call: TRBD2; clone_size: few; cdr3_aa: CASSPPLTSVQETQYF
v_call: TRBV28; d_call: .; clone_size: .; cdr3_aa: CASTPGGHNEQFF
v_call: TRBV19; d_call: TRBD1; clone_size: .; cdr3_aa: CASTGDRQNTEAFF
v_call: TRBV6-5; d_call: .; clone_size: .; cdr3_aa: CASSYSYRDSPLHF
v_call: TRBV10-2; d_call: TRBD2; clone_size: few; cdr3_aa: CASSLAGWVTDTQYF
v_call: TRBV11-2; d_call: TRBD1; clone_size: .; cdr3_aa: CASSLGQGKSQQYF
v_call: TRBV7-2; d_call: .; clone_size: .; cdr3_aa: CASTVGRDYYGYTF
v_call: TRBV7-9; d_call: TRBD2; clone_size: .; cdr3_aa: CASSLPIRLAGRETQYF
v_call: TRBV5-1; d_call: .; clone_size: .; cdr3_aa: CASSSLEGEEGKLFF
v_call: TRBV2; d_call: .; clone_size: .; cdr3_aa: CASSPQGYSNQPQHF
v_call: TRBV18; d_call: TRBD1; clone_size: .; cdr3_aa: CASSPGTGSLGEQYF
v_call: TRBV7-2; d_call: TRBD2; clone_size: .; cdr3_aa: CASSLAGTSGTYEQYF
v_call: TRBV2; d_call: TRBD1; clone_size: .; cdr3_aa: CASSAQGNNYGYTF
v_call: TRBV6-5; d_call: .; clone_size: .; cdr3_aa: CASSPGYTEAFF